The 9 T cell receptor beta chains in this list originate from one sample, sequenced in a study of blood T cell repertoires in COVID-19. The protocol was immunoSEQ multiplex PCR, while the TCRdb copy is restricted to in-frame clones and leaves out a portion. Of a few hundred thousand clones listed, roughly 84% are singletons. Sequenced: peripheral blood. The source of these receptors is a woman under 30 with acute or convalescent COVID-19.

The chain links TRBV9 to TRBJ2-1; 8 bases are a match to TRBD2. CDR3 size: 14 residues. Germline loops: CDR1 SGDLS, CDR2 YYNGEE. The J segment lost 3 bases and the V segment lost 3 bases, leaving 2 bases of the junction unmatched. The CDR3 DNA is TGTGCCAGCAGCGGGACTAGCTTCTACAATGAGCAGTTCTTC. Amino acids: CASSGTSFYNEQFF.

The genes are TRBV27 and TRBJ1-2, with D hard to call. The CDR3 consists of 17 residues. Trimming pared 5 bases from V and 0 bases from J, leaving 19 bases between. Germline CDR1 and CDR2: MNHEY and SMNVEV (reference sequence). CDR3 region: CASSPTLYVRTNYGYTF. As DNA, the CDR3 is TGTGCCAGCAGTCCAACTCTGTATGTCCGAACTAACTATGGCTACACCTTC.

The rearrangement links TRBV6-1 to TRBJ1-2, with TRBD1 identical over 7 bases. This CDR3 is built from 14 residues. V was clipped by 3 bases and J by 6 bases; unmatched bases: 7. CDR1 and CDR2 (germline): MNHNS, SASEGT. For the CDR3, the DNA is TGTGCCAGCAGTGATTTGGCAGGGGGAGATGGCTACACCTTC. Protein: CASSDLAGGDGYTF.

This clone was seen ten or more times. This rearrangement joins TRBV11-2 to TRBJ2-5, with 7 bases aligning to TRBD1. Trimming at V came to 4 bases and at J to 5 bases, leaving 16 bases not matched to a gene. The CDR3 has 17 residues. The V gene's germline CDR1 is SGHAT and CDR2 FQNNGV. CDR3 nucleotides: TGTGCCAGCAGCTCATATATAACCGACAGGGAAGGGGAGACCCAGTACTTC. Protein product: CASSSYITDREGETQYF.

CDR3 amino acids: CASSLVRPSGRAGYNEQFF. Written as DNA, the CDR3 is TGTGCCAGCAGCTTAGTACGACCTAGCGGGAGGGCCGGGTACAATGAGCAGTTCTTC. The chain carries TRBV7-2 and TRBJ2-1; TRBD2 agrees at 12 bases. With 1 base clipped from V and 4 bases from J, the junction kept 11 bases outside the gene matches. Germline V gene data show CDR1 as SGHTA and CDR2 as FQGNSA. CDR3 length equals 19 residues.

The chain employs TRBV5-1 and TRBJ2-5, with 10 bases lining up with TRBD1. In germline, CDR1 is SGHRS, CDR2 YFSETQ. The CDR3 totals 16 residues. Unmatched junction bases numbered 12, after V lost 4 bases and J lost 6 bases. The CDR3 loop is CASSTGTGDWKKTQYF. In DNA, the CDR3 is TGCGCCAGCAGCACCGGGACAGGGGACTGGAAAAAGACCCAGTACTTC.

V usage is TRBV28 and J usage is TRBJ1-4; the match to TRBD1 covers 7 bases. Germline assignment: CDR1 MDHEN and CDR2 SYDVKM. The V gene end was trimmed by 6 bases and the J gene end by 6 bases; junction bases not matched to a gene: 7. The CDR3 has 14 amino acids. The CDR3 loop is CASSLGGEYEKLFF. CDR3 DNA: TGTGCCAGCAGCTTAGGGGGCGAGTATGAAAAACTGTTTTTT.

V and J are TRBV9 and TRBJ1-1; D not certain. Germline V gene sequence: CDR1 SGDLS, CDR2 YYNGEE. Trimming took off 0 bases at V and 6 bases at J, with 18 bases between the two ends. The CDR3 is 16 amino acids. DNA of the CDR3: TGTGCCAGCAGCGTAGCTTCGGGATGGGTAGGCGCTGAAGCTTTCTTT. Translated: CASSVASGWVGAEAFF.

This sequence joins TRBV7-6 and TRBJ2-1; 8 bases align to TRBD2. With 0 bases clipped from V and 0 bases from J, the junction kept 10 bases outside the gene matches. Per germline, CDR1 SGHVS and CDR2 FNYEAQ. The CDR3 runs 19 residues. The CDR3 DNA follows: TGTGCCAGCAGCTTAGCCCCGCTAACTAGCGGTAGCTCCTACAATGAGCAGTTCTTC. Amino acid sequence: CASSLAPLTSGSSYNEQFF.